One sample yielded the 25 T cell receptor beta chains listed below, sequenced in a study of OX40 agonist ivuxolimab in advanced cancers. Data came from immunoSEQ multiplex PCR; TCRdb stores just in-frame clones and leaves some out. The data hold over 60,000 clones, with 65% to 90% observed a single time. The specimen was CD4+ or CD8+ T cells sorted from blood, collected in a trial of the OX40 agonist ivuxolimab. The receptors were gathered from an adult with an advanced solid tumor such as melanoma, head and neck, liver or kidney cancer.

The J gene is TRBJ2-3, the V gene TRBV5-1, with 7 bases matching TRBD2. CDR3 length: 16 residues. V shed 4 bases, J shed 4 bases, and the junction held 12 bases outside the gene matches. CDR1 is SGHRS, CDR2 YFSETQ, per germline. This CDR3 is CASSAGLVPQADTQYF. CDR3 nucleotide sequence: TGCGCCAGCAGCGCCGGACTAGTCCCCCAGGCAGATACGCAGTATTTT.

This clone was observed a handful of times. This chain links TRBV19 with TRBJ1-6, with 7 bases fitting TRBD1. V lost 8 bases, J lost 7 bases, and 8 bases stayed unmatched. CDR1 and CDR2 (germline): LNHDA, SQIVND (reference sequence). The CDR3 covers 14 residues. In nucleotides, the CDR3 is TGTGCCAGTCAGGGGGGAACAGTGAATTCACCCCTCCACTTT. This translates into CASQGGTVNSPLHF.

The genes are TRBV19 and TRBJ2-1, with TRBD1 as a possible D gene (6 bases). Per germline, CDR1 LNHDA and CDR2 SQIVND (reference sequence). Between the trimmed V and J ends, which lost 1 base and 4 bases, there was a span of 14 bases. The CDR3 totals 16 residues. The CDR3 DNA reads as TGTGCCAGTAGTATAGGGGCCAGGGGCGCTTACAATGAGCAGTTCTTC. As protein: CASSIGARGAYNEQFF.

The rearrangement uses TRBV7-6 and TRBJ2-7, with D perhaps matching TRBD1 or TRBD2 (6 bases each). CDR3 length equals 17 residues. CDR1 is SGHVS, CDR2 FNYEAQ, per germline. V dropped 0 bases and J dropped 2 bases, with 17 bases sitting between them. CDR3 coding DNA: TGTGCCAGCAGCTTAGCCCCTTGGAGGGGGAGCACCTACGAGCAGTACTTC. The encoded protein is CASSLAPWRGSTYEQYF.

This clone was seen a single time. The chain joins TRBV25-1 to TRBJ2-1; 9 positions agree with TRBD1. Germline assignment: CDR1 MGHDK and CDR2 SYGVNS. Unmatched junction bases numbered 7, after V lost 8 bases and J lost 2 bases. CDR3 length: 15 residues. The DNA for the CDR3 is TGTGCCAGCCAGATGACAGGGGGTACCTACAATGAGCAGTTCTTC. It translates to CASQMTGGTYNEQFF.

The chain recombines TRBV27 with TRBJ2-3, with D possibly called TRBD1 or TRBD2 (6 bases each). Trimming removed 6 bases from V and 4 bases from J, with 20 bases in between. Germline assignment: CDR1 MNHEY and CDR2 SMNVEV (reference sequence). CDR3 length: 16 amino acids. Written as DNA, the CDR3 is TGTGCCAGCAGCCGAGGGGGGCAGGGACGGGCAGATACGCAGTATTTT. Translating gives CASSRGGQGRADTQYF.

This clone was detected once. V gene TRBV6-4 combines with J gene TRBJ2-7; 12 bases are a match to TRBD1. Trimming cost V 7 bases and J 4 bases; bases outside gene matches: 8. Germline V gene lookup returns CDR1 MRHNA and CDR2 SNTAGT. There are 15 residues in the CDR3. The CDR3 DNA is TGTGCCAGCAACCCGGGACAGGGGGCGGTGTACGAGCAGTACTTC. Translated, it gives CASNPGQGAVYEQYF.

The chain links TRBV10-3 to TRBJ1-1; TRBD1 aligns across 7 bases. The CDR3 is made up of 17 amino acids. Trimming at V came to 7 bases and at J to 1 base, leaving 15 bases not matched to a gene. Germline V CDR1 and CDR2: ENHRY, SYGVKD. This CDR3 reads CAIKSSRDSSWNTEAFF. The CDR3 DNA reads TGTGCCATCAAGAGCAGCCGGGACAGTAGTTGGAACACTGAAGCTTTCTTT.

This chain joins TRBV7-8 and TRBJ1-3; the D is unclear. The CDR3 extends over 16 amino acids. Trimming took off 4 bases at V and 0 bases at J, with 13 bases between the two ends. Germline V gives CDR1 SGHVS, CDR2 FQNEAQ. The CDR3 DNA follows: TGTGCCAGCAGCTCCACTAGACTGCTCTCTGGAAACACCATATATTTT. It translates to CASSSTRLLSGNTIYF. Filled out from reference TRBV7-8 and TRBJ1-3, the complete variable domain reads GAGVSQSPRYKVAKRGQDVALRCDPISGHVSLFWYQQALGQGPEFLTYFQNEAQLDKSGLPSDRFFAERPEGSVSTLKIQRTQQEDSAVYLCASSSTRLLSGNTIYFGEGSWLTVV.

The chain employs TRBV7-2 and TRBJ1-4; TRBD1 matches at 9 bases. Germline-derived CDR1 and CDR2 are SGHTA and FQGNSA. J gave up 7 bases and V 3 bases, and 3 bases lay outside the gene matches. The CDR3 spans 14 residues. The chain's CDR3 is CASSFDRGIEKLFF. CDR3 nucleotides: TGTGCCAGCAGCTTCGACAGGGGGATTGAAAAACTGTTTTTT.

The J gene is TRBJ2-2, the V gene TRBV6-5; possibly TRBD1 or TRBD2 for D (7 bases each). The CDR3 is 16 residues long. V gave up 4 bases and J gave up 5 bases, with 17 bases separating them. Germline V gene data show CDR1 as MNHEY and CDR2 as SVGAGI. CDR3 bases: TGTGCCAGCAGTTCCCCCCGGCAGGGGGGGACCGGGGAGCTGTTTTTT. Translating gives CASSSPRQGGTGELFF.

This chain uses TRBV15 with TRBJ1-4; 10 bases agree with TRBD1. CDR1 and CDR2 (germline): LNHNV, YYDKDF (reference sequence). V lost 1 base to trimming and J lost 7 bases; unmatched junction nucleotides: 3. The CDR3 runs to 15 residues. Here the CDR3 reads CATSRVTGGSEKLFF. The CDR3 coding sequence is TGTGCCACCAGCAGAGTGACAGGGGGCTCTGAAAAACTGTTTTTT.

The V and J genes are TRBV6-1 and TRBJ1-3, with 10 bases fitting TRBD1. This CDR3 comprises 15 residues. V gave up 6 bases and J gave up 2 bases; unmatched junction bases: 4. Germline V gene data show CDR1 as MNHNS and CDR2 as SASEGT. In DNA form, the CDR3 reads TGTGCCAGCAGCCCGGGACAGGGGACTGGAAACACCATATATTTT. This gives the protein CASSPGQGTGNTIYF.

V and J are TRBV7-2 and TRBJ1-4, with 12 bases fitting TRBD1. Germline V gene data show CDR1 as SGHTA and CDR2 as FQGNSA. The J segment lost 1 base and the V segment lost 6 bases, leaving 6 bases of the junction unmatched. The CDR3 contains 17 residues. The CDR3 reads CASSSGTGGRTNEKLFF. In DNA, the CDR3 is TGTGCCAGCAGTTCCGGGACAGGGGGCAGAACTAATGAAAAACTGTTTTTT.

The chain joins TRBV7-9 to TRBJ2-1; D ambiguous. Germline V lookup: CDR1 SEHNR, CDR2 FQNEAQ (reference sequence). The ends were cut back, 4 bases at V and 7 bases at J, with 8 bases in the middle. The length of the CDR3 is 12 residues. CDR3 in DNA: TGTGCCAGCAGCTACCTGGCGAATGAGCAGTTCTTC. Translating gives CASSYLANEQFF.

The chain couples TRBV7-9 to TRBJ2-7; D not certain. Between the trimmed V and J ends, which lost 5 bases and 0 bases, there was a span of 11 bases. This CDR3 is built from 14 residues. CDR1 is SEHNR, CDR2 FQNEAQ, per germline (reference sequence). The CDR3 protein is CASSEASYSYEQYF. The CDR3 DNA is TGTGCCAGCAGCGAGGCATCCTACTCCTACGAGCAGTACTTC.

V gene TRBV7-3 combines with J gene TRBJ1-1, with TRBD1 matching over 7 bases. V shed 5 bases and J 0 bases; nucleotides not matched to a gene: 3. Germline CDR1 and CDR2: SGHTA and FQGTGA. The CDR3 loop spans 14 amino acids. The CDR3 protein is CASSPQGVNTEAFF. The DNA of the CDR3 is TGTGCCAGCAGCCCCCAGGGGGTGAACACTGAAGCTTTCTTT.

The DNA for the CDR3 is TGTGCCAGCAGCGTAGGTACAGGGCCTAAAGAGACCCAGTACTTC. Translating gives CASSVGTGPKETQYF. The rearrangement uses TRBV9 and TRBJ2-5, with D possibly matching TRBD1 (6 bases). The V end was cut by 0 bases, the J end by 3 bases, with 12 bases between. Germline CDR1 SGDLS, CDR2 YYNGEE. The CDR3 totals 15 residues.

CDR3 bases: TGTGCCAGCAGCTTACAGGGGATAAGAAACACTGAAGCTTTCTTT. As protein: CASSLQGIRNTEAFF. This chain joins TRBV7-3 and TRBJ1-1, with D tentatively TRBD1 (6 bases). The CDR3 runs to 15 residues. CDR1 and CDR2 from the germline V gene are SGHTA and FQGTGA. The germline V and J ends were trimmed by 2 bases and 2 bases, with 12 bases remaining between them.

The chain links TRBV5-1 to TRBJ2-2; TRBD2 matches 7 bases. Germline assignment: CDR1 SGHRS and CDR2 YFSETQ. This CDR3 contains 15 residues. The V and J ends lost 3 bases and 6 bases, in that order; junction bases with no gene match: 8. In nucleotides, the CDR3 is TGCGCCAGCAGCTCCGGACCCCGGGGGGCCGGGGAGCTGTTTTTT. This gives the protein CASSSGPRGAGELFF.

V is TRBV7-9 and J is TRBJ1-4; perhaps TRBD1 as D (6 bases). From germline, CDR1 is SEHNR and CDR2 FQNEAQ (reference sequence). The CDR3 consists of 14 residues. Trimming took 7 bases from V and 5 from J, leaving 14 bases between them. The CDR3 loop is CASNQGRGNEKLFF. CDR3 DNA: TGTGCCAGCAACCAGGGAAGGGGGAATGAAAAACTGTTTTTT. The variable domain in full, completed from reference TRBV7-9 and TRBJ1-4, reads DTGVSQNPRHKITKRGQNVTFRCDPISEHNRLYWYRQTLGQGPEFLTYFQNEAQLEKSRLLSDRFSAERPKGSFSTLEIQRTEQGDSAMYLCASNQGRGNEKLFFGSGTQLSVL.

The gene calls are TRBV28 and TRBJ2-5; D gene uncertain. Germline V CDR1 and CDR2: MDHEN, SYDVKM. Trimming removed 1 base at V and 5 bases at J, with 2 bases between. CDR3 length equals 11 residues. The CDR3 spells CASSLSETQYF. The CDR3 coding sequence is TGTGCCAGCAGTTTATCGGAGACCCAGTACTTC. Together with reference TRBV28 and TRBJ2-5, the CDR3 gives the full variable domain: DVKVTQSSRYLVKRTGEKVFLECVQDMDHENMFWYRQDPGLGLRLIYFSYDVKMKEKGDIPEGYSVSREKKERFSLILESASTNQTSMYLCASSLSETQYFGPGTRLLVL.

The chain is built from TRBV7-9 and TRBJ2-5; a weak D match, TRBD1 (5 bases). The CDR3 is made up of 17 amino acids. V lost 4 bases to trimming and J lost 1 base, with 19 bases between them. The V gene's germline CDR1 is SEHNR and CDR2 FQNEAQ (reference sequence). CDR3 protein: CASSSIRGLGAQETQYF. In nucleotides, the CDR3 is TGTGCCAGCAGCTCTATAAGGGGTCTCGGAGCCCAAGAGACCCAGTACTTC.

The chain recombines TRBV18 with TRBJ1-5; TRBD1 is a possible D gene (6 bases). The germline gives CDR1 KGHSH, CDR2 LQKENI. Trimming left V 5 bases short and J 2 bases short, with 13 bases between. The CDR3 covers 15 residues. The CDR3, as DNA: TGTGCCAGCTCAGACAGGTCTCGAGGCAATCAGCCCCAGCATTTT. This translates into CASSDRSRGNQPQHF.

The gene calls are TRBV27 and TRBJ2-1; 10 bases map to TRBD2. CDR1 and CDR2 (germline): MNHEY, SMNVEV (reference sequence). CDR3 length: 17 residues. Unmatched junction bases numbered 8, after V lost 2 bases and J lost 4 bases. CDR3 DNA: TGTGCCAGCAGTTTACTCTCCCCTAGCGGGGGATACAATGAGCAGTTCTTC. Protein product: CASSLLSPSGGYNEQFF.